A selection of T cell receptor beta chains follows, all from one sample in a study of cytomegalovirus exposure and HLA in healthy donors. Generated by immunoSEQ multiplex PCR, the TCRdb table keeps only in-frame clones and is missing some. The table lists some 150,000 clones, over 80% of them singletons. The sample was PBMCs. The origin of the receptors is a woman between 45 and 65 years old in good health and CMV-seropositive. The conserved cysteine and the conserved F or W are not part of the CDR3 here. D genes are given only for firm matches. The size field is filled for only some rows; it gives once, few, many or a size class.

d_call: .; clone_size: .; j_call: .; v_call: TRBV18; cdr3_aa: ASSPPQGTAYEQY
d_call: .; clone_size: .; j_call: TRBJ2-1; v_call: TRBV5-1; cdr3_aa: ASSNGLDSYNEQF
d_call: TRBD1; clone_size: .; j_call: TRBJ1-2; v_call: TRBV7-8; cdr3_aa: ASSSATGSTYGYT
d_call: .; clone_size: .; j_call: TRBJ1-5; v_call: TRBV28; cdr3_aa: ASFSGAGSNQPQH
d_call: TRBD1; clone_size: .; j_call: TRBJ1-2; v_call: TRBV27; cdr3_aa: ASRPDRASGYT
d_call: .; clone_size: .; j_call: TRBJ2-2; v_call: TRBV25-1; cdr3_aa: ASSDRTNTGELF
d_call: .; clone_size: .; j_call: TRBJ2-3; v_call: TRBV10-2; cdr3_aa: ASSGRGLSTDTQY
d_call: .; clone_size: .; j_call: TRBJ1-2; v_call: TRBV19; cdr3_aa: ASKTVSYGYT
d_call: .; clone_size: .; j_call: TRBJ1-6; v_call: TRBV6-5; cdr3_aa: ASSYGGTSSPLH
d_call: TRBD2; clone_size: few; j_call: TRBJ2-7; v_call: TRBV9; cdr3_aa: ASSPDGGLAGYYEQY
d_call: .; clone_size: .; j_call: TRBJ2-5; v_call: TRBV7-8; cdr3_aa: ASSFTRLRDWYQETQY
d_call: .; clone_size: .; j_call: TRBJ2-2; v_call: TRBV4-3; cdr3_aa: ASSQASGYTGELF
d_call: TRBD2; clone_size: .; j_call: TRBJ2-3; v_call: TRBV10-2; cdr3_aa: ASRGRREFTDTQY
d_call: TRBD1; clone_size: .; j_call: TRBJ1-2; v_call: TRBV7-8; cdr3_aa: ASSPSPGQGEAMGGYT
d_call: TRBD1; clone_size: .; j_call: TRBJ1-2; v_call: TRBV2; cdr3_aa: ASTRDSREGYGYT
d_call: TRBD1; clone_size: .; j_call: TRBJ2-1; v_call: TRBV19; cdr3_aa: ASSNIQGANEQF
d_call: TRBD1; clone_size: .; j_call: TRBJ2-6; v_call: TRBV28; cdr3_aa: ASSTPDRVAGANVLT
d_call: .; clone_size: once; j_call: TRBJ2-1; v_call: TRBV28; cdr3_aa: ASNEGRLRNEQF
d_call: TRBD1; clone_size: few; j_call: TRBJ2-7; v_call: TRBV19; cdr3_aa: ASTYRGQGLYEQY
d_call: TRBD2; clone_size: .; j_call: TRBJ2-7; v_call: TRBV10-3; cdr3_aa: AISPLAGRRPYEQY
d_call: TRBD1; clone_size: .; j_call: TRBJ2-1; v_call: TRBV7-2; cdr3_aa: ASSLGRGHRNEQF
d_call: TRBD2; clone_size: few; j_call: TRBJ2-2; v_call: TRBV5-1; cdr3_aa: ATTQAGASTGELF
d_call: .; clone_size: once; j_call: TRBJ1-3; v_call: TRBV6-1; cdr3_aa: ASSESSMMSSGNTIY
d_call: .; clone_size: once; j_call: TRBJ2-5; v_call: TRBV4-2; cdr3_aa: ASSPSIRETQY
d_call: TRBD1; clone_size: .; j_call: TRBJ1-2; v_call: TRBV5-1; cdr3_aa: ASSLRQGGYGYT
d_call: TRBD2; clone_size: once; j_call: TRBJ2-2; v_call: TRBV5-1; cdr3_aa: ASSAGANTGELF
d_call: TRBD2; clone_size: once; j_call: TRBJ2-3; v_call: TRBV5-1; cdr3_aa: ASTGLAGTDTQY
d_call: .; clone_size: once; j_call: TRBJ2-7; v_call: TRBV6-5; cdr3_aa: ASSYTRGPYEQY
d_call: .; clone_size: .; j_call: TRBJ1-3; v_call: TRBV6-5; cdr3_aa: ASSEGASGNTIY
d_call: .; clone_size: .; j_call: TRBJ2-7; v_call: TRBV19; cdr3_aa: ASSIDATGAPYEQY
d_call: .; clone_size: .; j_call: TRBJ2-1; v_call: TRBV7-2; cdr3_aa: ASKAGQFFDEQF
d_call: .; clone_size: .; j_call: TRBJ1-2; v_call: TRBV28; cdr3_aa: AINRGGYGYT
d_call: .; clone_size: .; j_call: TRBJ2-1; v_call: TRBV5-1; cdr3_aa: ASSLEAGMAEQF
d_call: TRBD1; clone_size: .; j_call: TRBJ2-1; v_call: TRBV10-1; cdr3_aa: ASSRTGESYNEQF
d_call: .; clone_size: .; j_call: TRBJ1-5; v_call: TRBV19; cdr3_aa: ASSIVGTLGSNQPQH
d_call: .; clone_size: .; j_call: TRBJ2-3; v_call: TRBV4-2; cdr3_aa: ASSQDSGRADTQY
d_call: TRBD2; clone_size: few; j_call: TRBJ2-7; v_call: TRBV18; cdr3_aa: ASSPRLAGYEQY
d_call: .; clone_size: .; j_call: TRBJ1-1; v_call: TRBV9; cdr3_aa: ASSPRRRHANTEAF
d_call: .; clone_size: once; j_call: TRBJ2-1; v_call: TRBV2; cdr3_aa: ASSGDKISNEQF
d_call: TRBD1; clone_size: .; j_call: TRBJ2-5; v_call: TRBV5-4; cdr3_aa: ASSLAGTGVGGETQY
d_call: .; clone_size: few; j_call: TRBJ1-2; v_call: TRBV28; cdr3_aa: ASSLNDRRNYGYT
d_call: TRBD2; clone_size: .; j_call: TRBJ2-7; v_call: TRBV9; cdr3_aa: ASSPGAGGAYYEQY
d_call: TRBD2; clone_size: .; j_call: TRBJ2-1; v_call: TRBV19; cdr3_aa: ASSIPEAGGTNEQF
d_call: .; clone_size: .; j_call: TRBJ1-2; v_call: TRBV7-2; cdr3_aa: ASSLVARDAGYT
d_call: .; clone_size: .; j_call: TRBJ2-2; v_call: TRBV6-5; cdr3_aa: ASSQTRNTGELF
d_call: TRBD1; clone_size: .; j_call: TRBJ2-3; v_call: TRBV9; cdr3_aa: ASSVGTGTLSTDTQY
d_call: TRBD2; clone_size: .; j_call: TRBJ2-1; v_call: TRBV9; cdr3_aa: ASSVATWASGGTLDEQF
d_call: .; clone_size: .; j_call: TRBJ2-3; v_call: TRBV29-1; cdr3_aa: SVESSPEETDTQY